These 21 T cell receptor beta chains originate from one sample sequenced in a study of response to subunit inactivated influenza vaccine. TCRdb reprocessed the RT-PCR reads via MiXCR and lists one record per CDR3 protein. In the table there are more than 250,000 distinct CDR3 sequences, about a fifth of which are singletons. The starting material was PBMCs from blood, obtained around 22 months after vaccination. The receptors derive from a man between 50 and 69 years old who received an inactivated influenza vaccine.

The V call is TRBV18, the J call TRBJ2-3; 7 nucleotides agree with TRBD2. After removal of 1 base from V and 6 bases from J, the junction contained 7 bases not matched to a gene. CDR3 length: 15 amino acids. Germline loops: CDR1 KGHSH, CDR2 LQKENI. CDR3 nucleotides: TGTGCCAGCTCACCACGGGGGGAGGGCCGTGATACGCAGTATTTT. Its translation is CASSPRGEGRDTQYF.

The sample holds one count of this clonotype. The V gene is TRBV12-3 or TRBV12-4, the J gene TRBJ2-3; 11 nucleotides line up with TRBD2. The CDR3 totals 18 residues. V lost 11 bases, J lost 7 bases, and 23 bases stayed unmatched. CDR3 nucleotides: TGTGCCTTCACCACCCCTATAGCGGGGGGGCCGTTTTGGCATACGCAGTATTTT. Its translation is CAFTTPIAGGPFWHTQYF.

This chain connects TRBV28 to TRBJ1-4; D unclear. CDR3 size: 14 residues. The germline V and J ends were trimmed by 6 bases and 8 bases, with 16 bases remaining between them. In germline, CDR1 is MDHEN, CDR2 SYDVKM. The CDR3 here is CASREGAGYEKLFF. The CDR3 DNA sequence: TGTGCCAGCAGGGAGGGCGCAGGTTACGAAAAACTGTTTTTT. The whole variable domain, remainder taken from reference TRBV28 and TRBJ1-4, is DVKVTQSSRYLVKRTGEKVFLECVQDMDHENMFWYRQDPGLGLRLIYFSYDVKMKEKGDIPEGYSVSREKKERFSLILESASTNQTSMYLCASREGAGYEKLFFGSGTQLSVL.

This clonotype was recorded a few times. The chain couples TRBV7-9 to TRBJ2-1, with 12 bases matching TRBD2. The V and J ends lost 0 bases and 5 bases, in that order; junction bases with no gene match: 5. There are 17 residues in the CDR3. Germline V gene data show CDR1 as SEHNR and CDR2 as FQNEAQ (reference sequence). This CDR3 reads CASSLAGTSGRHNEQFF. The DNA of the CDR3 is TGTGCCAGCAGCTTAGCAGGGACTAGCGGGCGTCACAATGAGCAGTTCTTC.

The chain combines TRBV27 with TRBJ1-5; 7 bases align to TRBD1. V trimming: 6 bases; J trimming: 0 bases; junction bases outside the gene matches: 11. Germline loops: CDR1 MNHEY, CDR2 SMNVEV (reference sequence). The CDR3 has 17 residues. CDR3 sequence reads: CASSPEGGRYSNQPQHF. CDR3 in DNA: TGTGCCAGCAGCCCTGAAGGGGGCCGGTATAGCAATCAGCCCCAGCATTTT.

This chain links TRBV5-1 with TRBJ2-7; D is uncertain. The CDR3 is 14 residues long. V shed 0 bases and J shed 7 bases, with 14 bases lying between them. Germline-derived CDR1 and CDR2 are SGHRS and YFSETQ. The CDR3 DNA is TGCGCCAGCAGCTTGGATTTGGTCCCAAGGGAGCAGTACTTC. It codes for CASSLDLVPREQYF.

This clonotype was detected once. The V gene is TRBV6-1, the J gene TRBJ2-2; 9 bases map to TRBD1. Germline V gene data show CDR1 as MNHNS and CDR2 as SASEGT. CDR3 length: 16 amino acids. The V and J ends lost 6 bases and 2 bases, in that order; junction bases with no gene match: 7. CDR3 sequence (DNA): TGTGCCAGCAGGGACAGGGGCCAAGAAAACACCGGGGAGCTGTTTTTT. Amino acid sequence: CASRDRGQENTGELFF.

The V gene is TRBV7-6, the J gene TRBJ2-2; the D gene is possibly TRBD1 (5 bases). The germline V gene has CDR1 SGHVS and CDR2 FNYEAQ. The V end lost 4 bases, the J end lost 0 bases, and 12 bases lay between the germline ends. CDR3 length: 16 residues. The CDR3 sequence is CASSSPETANTGELFF. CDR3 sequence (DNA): TGTGCCAGCAGCTCCCCCGAGACAGCGAACACCGGGGAGCTGTTTTTT.

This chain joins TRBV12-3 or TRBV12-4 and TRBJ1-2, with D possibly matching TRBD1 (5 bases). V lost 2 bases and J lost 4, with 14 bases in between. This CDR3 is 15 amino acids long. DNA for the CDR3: TGTGCCAGCAGTTTACCCTCCCAGGGTGGCTATGGCTACACCTTC. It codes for CASSLPSQGGYGYTF.

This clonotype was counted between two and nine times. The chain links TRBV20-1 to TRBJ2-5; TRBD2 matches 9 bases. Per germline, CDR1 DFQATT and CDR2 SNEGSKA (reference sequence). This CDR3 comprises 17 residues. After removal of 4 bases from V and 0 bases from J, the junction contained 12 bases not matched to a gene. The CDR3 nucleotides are TGCAGTGCTATAAGTGGACTAGCGCGATCGTACCAAGAGACCCAGTACTTC. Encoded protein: CSAISGLARSYQETQYF.

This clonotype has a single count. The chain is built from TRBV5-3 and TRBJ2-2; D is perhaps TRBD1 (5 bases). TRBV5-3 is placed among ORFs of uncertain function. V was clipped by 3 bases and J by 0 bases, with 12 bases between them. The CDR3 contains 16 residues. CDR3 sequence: CARSCDRRSNTGELFF. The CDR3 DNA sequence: TGTGCCAGAAGCTGCGACAGAAGATCGAACACCGGGGAGCTGTTTTTT.

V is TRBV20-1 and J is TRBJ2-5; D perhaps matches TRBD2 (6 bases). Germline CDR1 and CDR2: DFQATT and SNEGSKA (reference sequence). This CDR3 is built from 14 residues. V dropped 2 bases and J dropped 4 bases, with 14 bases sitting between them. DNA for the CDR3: TGCAGTGCTAGACAAACGGGAGTCCGAGAGACCCAGTACTTC. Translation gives CSARQTGVRETQYF.

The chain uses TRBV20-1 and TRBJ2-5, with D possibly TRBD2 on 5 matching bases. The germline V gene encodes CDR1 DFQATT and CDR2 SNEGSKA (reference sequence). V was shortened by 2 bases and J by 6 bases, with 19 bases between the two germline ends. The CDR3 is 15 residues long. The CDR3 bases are TGCAGTGCTAGATTGGCGGGCCCGGGTGTACAGACCCAGTACTTC. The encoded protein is CSARLAGPGVQTQYF.

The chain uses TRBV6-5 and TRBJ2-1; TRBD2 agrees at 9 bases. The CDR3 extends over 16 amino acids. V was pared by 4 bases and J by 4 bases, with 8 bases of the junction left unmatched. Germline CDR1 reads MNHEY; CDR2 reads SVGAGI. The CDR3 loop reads CASSSLSGRRYNEQFF. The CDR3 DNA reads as TGTGCCAGCAGTTCCCTTAGCGGGAGAAGGTACAATGAGCAGTTCTTC.

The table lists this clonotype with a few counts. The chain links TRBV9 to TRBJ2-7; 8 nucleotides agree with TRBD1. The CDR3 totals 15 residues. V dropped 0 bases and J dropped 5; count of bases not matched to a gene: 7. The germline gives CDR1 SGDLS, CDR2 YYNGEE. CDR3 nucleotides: TGTGCCAGCAGCGTAGCTGGGGACAGGACGGACGAGCAGTACTTC. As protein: CASSVAGDRTDEQYF.

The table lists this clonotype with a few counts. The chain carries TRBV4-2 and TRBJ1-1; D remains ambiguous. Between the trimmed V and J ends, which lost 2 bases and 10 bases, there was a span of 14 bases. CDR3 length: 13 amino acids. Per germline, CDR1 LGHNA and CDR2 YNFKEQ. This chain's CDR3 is CASSQPDGVAAFF. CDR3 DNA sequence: TGTGCCAGCAGCCAACCGGACGGGGTGGCAGCTTTCTTT.

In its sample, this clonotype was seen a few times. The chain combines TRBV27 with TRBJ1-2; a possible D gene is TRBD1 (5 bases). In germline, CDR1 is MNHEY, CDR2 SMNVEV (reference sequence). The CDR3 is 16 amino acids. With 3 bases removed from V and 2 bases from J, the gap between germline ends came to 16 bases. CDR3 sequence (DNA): TGTGCCAGCAGTTTGTTCGGGGGATCCTCCAACTATGGCTACACCTTC. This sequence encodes CASSLFGGSSNYGYTF.

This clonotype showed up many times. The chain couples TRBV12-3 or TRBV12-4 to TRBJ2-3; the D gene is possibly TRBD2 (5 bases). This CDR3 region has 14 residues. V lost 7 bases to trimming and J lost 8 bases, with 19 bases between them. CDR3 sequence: CASTPGSRTGTQYF. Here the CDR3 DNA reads TGTGCCAGCACCCCGGGATCGCGGACGGGTACGCAGTATTTT.

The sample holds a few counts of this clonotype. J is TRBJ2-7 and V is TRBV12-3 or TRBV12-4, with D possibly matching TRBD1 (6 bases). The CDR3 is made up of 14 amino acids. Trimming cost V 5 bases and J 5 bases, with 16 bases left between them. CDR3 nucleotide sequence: TGTGCCAGCAGTCCTACCGGTCAGGGGAACGAGCAGTACTTC. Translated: CASSPTGQGNEQYF.

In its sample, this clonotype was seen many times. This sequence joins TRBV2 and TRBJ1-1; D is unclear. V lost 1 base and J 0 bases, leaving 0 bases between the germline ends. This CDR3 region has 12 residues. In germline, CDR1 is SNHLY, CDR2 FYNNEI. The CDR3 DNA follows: TGTGCCAGCAGTGAAGTGAACACTGAAGCTTTCTTT. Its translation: CASSEVNTEAFF.

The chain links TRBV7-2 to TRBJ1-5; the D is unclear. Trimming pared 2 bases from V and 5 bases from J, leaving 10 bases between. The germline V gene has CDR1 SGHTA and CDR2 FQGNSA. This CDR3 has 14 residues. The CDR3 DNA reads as TGTGCCAGCAGCTTAATACACGGAGATCAGCCCCAGCATTTT. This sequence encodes CASSLIHGDQPQHF.